These 22 T cell receptor beta chains were all obtained from the same sample, sequenced in a study of blood T cell repertoires in COVID-19. The data were produced by immunoSEQ multiplex PCR, yet TCRdb's version contains in-frame clones alone and is incomplete. The table lists about 270,000 clones, less than 90% of them singletons. The sequenced sample was peripheral blood. These receptors all come from a man aged 55 to 70 who had recovered from COVID-19.

J is TRBJ2-3 and V is TRBV10-2; TRBD2 matches 8 bases. The CDR3 contains 13 residues. Germline CDR1 is WSHSY and CDR2 is SAAADI. Unmatched junction bases numbered 0, after V lost 6 bases and J lost 1 base. The CDR3 protein is CASRGLGTDTQYF. CDR3 DNA sequence: TGCGCCAGCAGGGGACTAGGCACAGATACGCAGTATTTT.

V usage is TRBV29-1 and J usage is TRBJ2-2; D unclear. Germline lookup yields CDR1 SQVTM and CDR2 ANQGSEA. The CDR3 is 12 amino acids. The germline V and J ends were trimmed by 4 bases and 0 bases, with 3 bases remaining between them. In DNA form, the CDR3 reads TGCAGCGTTGGGCCGAACACCGGGGAGCTGTTTTTT. Translating gives CSVGPNTGELFF.

This clone was seen more than once but under ten times. The chain links TRBV3-1 (or the pseudogene TRBV3-2) to TRBJ1-1; D gene uncertain. There are 15 residues in the CDR3. Per germline, CDR1 LGHDT and CDR2 YNNKEL (reference sequence). V shed 0 bases and J shed 0 bases, with 8 bases lying between them. The CDR3 DNA sequence: TGTGCCAGCAGCCAAGAGTTCCCCATGAACACTGAAGCTTTCTTT. Translation gives CASSQEFPMNTEAFF.

This clone was detected many times. The rearrangement joins TRBV2 to TRBJ2-7, with 11 bases identical to TRBD2. The V gene's germline CDR1 is SNHLY and CDR2 FYNNEI. V dropped 6 bases and J dropped 5; count of bases not matched to a gene: 6. The CDR3 length is 14 residues. CDR3 sequence reads: CASRISGGANEQYF. The CDR3 nucleotides are TGTGCCAGCAGGATTAGCGGGGGGGCCAACGAGCAGTACTTC.

J is TRBJ1-6 and V is TRBV5-1; the D gene is possibly TRBD1 (6 bases). Trimming pared 4 bases from V and 7 bases from J, leaving 15 bases between. Germline V gene data show CDR1 as SGHRS and CDR2 as YFSETQ. There are 15 residues in the CDR3. Written as DNA, the CDR3 is TGCGCCAGCAGCCGACGGACAGAACCCAATTCACCCCTCCACTTT. Amino acids: CASSRRTEPNSPLHF. The full variable domain, with the rest looked up from reference TRBV5-1 and TRBJ1-6, is KAGVTQTPRYLIKTRGQQVTLSCSPISGHRSVSWYQQTPGQGLQFLFEYFSETQRNKGNFPGRFSGRQFSNSRSEMNVSTLELGDSALYLCASSRRTEPNSPLHFGNGTRLTVT.

Here the CDR3 reads CASSPIETSGGYEQYF. In nucleotides, the CDR3 is TGTGCCAGCAGTCCCATTGAGACTAGCGGGGGCTACGAGCAGTACTTC. J is TRBJ2-7 and V is TRBV27; 12 bases align to TRBD2. This CDR3 region has 16 residues. The J segment lost 3 bases and the V segment lost 5 bases, leaving 8 bases of the junction unmatched. Germline-derived CDR1 and CDR2 are MNHEY and SMNVEV (reference sequence).

The gene calls are TRBV19 and TRBJ2-7; D is unresolved. Germline loops: CDR1 LNHDA, CDR2 SQIVND (reference sequence). V was trimmed by 5 bases and J by 0 bases, leaving 11 bases between them. The CDR3 is 14 amino acids. CDR3 DNA sequence: TGTGCCAGTAGTCGCCAGATAATCTCCTACGAGCAGTACTTC. Amino acids: CASSRQIISYEQYF.

This CDR3 reads CASSSLLDRDYEQYF. The CDR3 nucleotides are TGTGCCAGCAGCTCTCTCCTCGACAGAGACTACGAGCAGTACTTC. This chain joins TRBV14 and TRBJ2-7; TRBD1 might be the D (5 bases). CDR1 and CDR2 from the germline V gene are SGHDN and FVKESK. Trimming pared 5 bases from V and 3 bases from J, leaving 17 bases between. CDR3 length equals 15 residues.

This chain joins TRBV6-1 and TRBJ2-5; 14 bases agree with TRBD2. Germline CDR1 is MNHNS and CDR2 is SASEGT. V dropped 4 bases and J dropped 5; count of bases not matched to a gene: 6. The CDR3 has 16 amino acids. As DNA, the CDR3 is TGTGCCAGCAGTGCCAGACTAGCGGGGGGGAGGGAGACCCAGTACTTC. Its protein is CASSARLAGGRETQYF.

The V and J genes are TRBV7-6 and TRBJ2-2, with unresolved D. Germline V lookup: CDR1 SGHVS, CDR2 FNYEAQ. This CDR3 spans 15 amino acids. V was pared by 3 bases and J by 6 bases, with 14 bases between. The CDR3, as DNA: TGTGCCAGCAGCTTGTGGTCCAACCAGGCCGGGGAGCTGTTTTTT. Its translation: CASSLWSNQAGELFF.

The chain links TRBV30 to TRBJ2-7; D possibly corresponds to TRBD2 (6 bases). Germline CDR1 and CDR2: GTSNPN and SVGIG (reference sequence). V lost 2 bases and J lost 7, with 18 bases in between. The CDR3 extends over 14 amino acids. The CDR3 DNA sequence: TGTGCCTGGAGTTTTAGGGGAATCGGAGGGGAGCAGTACTTC. This translates into CAWSFRGIGGEQYF. The complete variable domain, with remaining parts taken from reference TRBV30 and TRBJ2-7, reads SQTIHQWPATLVQPVGSPLSLECTVEGTSNPNLYWYRQAAGRGLQLLFYSVGIGQISSEVPQNLSASRPQDRQFILSSKKLLLSDSGFYLCAWSFRGIGGEQYFGPGTRLTVT.

This chain uses TRBV7-2 with TRBJ1-2, with 7 bases aligning to TRBD1. Looked up from germline, CDR1 is SGHTA and CDR2 is FQGNSA. The CDR3 loop spans 14 amino acids. With V trimmed by 5 bases and J by 8 bases, 11 bases remained unmatched. The DNA for the CDR3 is TGTGCCAGCAGCAACGGACAGGCCATAGGGGGCTACACCTTC. This gives the protein CASSNGQAIGGYTF.

The chain joins TRBV6-5 to TRBJ1-1, with D perhaps matching TRBD1 (5 bases). Per the germline V gene, CDR1 is MNHEY and CDR2 is SVGAGI. Trimming cost V 2 bases and J 2 bases, with 9 bases left between them. The CDR3 is 14 amino acids. The CDR3 sequence: CASSYTDSNTEAFF. The DNA for the CDR3 is TGTGCCAGCAGTTACACAGACAGCAACACTGAAGCTTTCTTT.

V is TRBV5-1 and J is TRBJ1-1; 8 nucleotides match TRBD1. The V gene end was trimmed by 4 bases and the J gene end by 3 bases; junction bases not matched to a gene: 11. Looked up from germline, CDR1 is SGHRS and CDR2 is YFSETQ. The CDR3 sequence is 16 residues long. The CDR3 is CASSPTIQGADTEAFF. CDR3 DNA: TGCGCCAGCAGCCCCACTATTCAGGGGGCGGACACTGAAGCTTTCTTT.

The chain couples TRBV19 to TRBJ2-1; D is perhaps TRBD1 (5 bases). This CDR3 comprises 12 residues. V dropped 3 bases and J dropped 7 bases, with 7 bases sitting between them. CDR1 is LNHDA, CDR2 SQIVND, per germline (reference sequence). DNA of the CDR3: TGTGCCAGTAGTATCGCAGGGAATGAGCAGTTCTTC. Translating gives CASSIAGNEQFF.

The V and J genes are TRBV7-2 and TRBJ2-7, with 9 bases aligning to TRBD2. Germline CDR1 SGHTA, CDR2 FQGNSA. The CDR3 is 18 amino acids. V shed 4 bases, J shed 2 bases, and the junction held 15 bases outside the gene matches. The CDR3: CASSYPQKGGGATYEQYF. For the CDR3, the DNA is TGTGCCAGCAGCTACCCACAAAAAGGCGGGGGGGCAACCTACGAGCAGTACTTC.

This sequence joins TRBV7-9 and TRBJ1-3; unclear D gene. V shed 1 base and J shed 0 bases, with 10 bases lying between them. This CDR3 is built from 16 residues. In germline, CDR1 is SEHNR, CDR2 FQNEAQ (reference sequence). The CDR3 loop reads CASSLGVSVSGNTIYF. As DNA, the CDR3 is TGTGCCAGCAGCTTAGGAGTATCCGTCTCTGGAAACACCATATATTTT.

The chain links TRBV19 to TRBJ2-1; TRBD2 matches 12 bases. Germline V gene data show CDR1 as LNHDA and CDR2 as SQIVND (reference sequence). The CDR3 is 16 residues long. J was trimmed by 5 bases and V by 5 bases; bases with no gene match: 7. The CDR3 is CASSSQRTSGNNEQFF. CDR3 nucleotide sequence: TGTGCCAGTAGTTCCCAAAGGACTAGCGGGAACAATGAGCAGTTCTTC.

The chain links TRBV6-5 to TRBJ2-1, with D possibly being TRBD2 (7 bases). Trimming left V 8 bases short and J 4 bases short, with 12 bases between. The germline V gene encodes CDR1 MNHEY and CDR2 SVGAGI. CDR3 length equals 13 residues. The CDR3 bases are TGTGCCAGCGCGCGGGGGCATTACAATGAGCAGTTCTTC. Its protein is CASARGHYNEQFF.

The V and J genes are TRBV9 and TRBJ2-7; the D gene is possibly TRBD2 (7 bases). The CDR3 has 16 amino acids. V dropped 0 bases and J dropped 3 bases, with 16 bases sitting between them. In germline, CDR1 is SGDLS, CDR2 YYNGEE. The CDR3 bases are TGTGCCAGCAGCGTAGGGGGGCGGGGGCCCTACTACGAGCAGTACTTC. Translation gives CASSVGGRGPYYEQYF.

The chain couples TRBV5-1 to TRBJ2-1, with TRBD2 matching 11 bases. Germline V CDR1 and CDR2: SGHRS, YFSETQ. CDR3 length: 16 residues. V trimming: 0 bases; J trimming: 3 bases; junction bases outside the gene matches: 2. The CDR3 nucleotides read TGCGCCAGCAGCTTGGCCCTAGCGGGGGGCTACAATGAGCAGTTCTTC. Protein: CASSLALAGGYNEQFF. Complete variable domain (other parts from reference TRBV5-1 and TRBJ2-1): KAGVTQTPRYLIKTRGQQVTLSCSPISGHRSVSWYQQTPGQGLQFLFEYFSETQRNKGNFPGRFSGRQFSNSRSEMNVSTLELGDSALYLCASSLALAGGYNEQFFGPGTRLTVL.

This clone was found once. CDR3 in DNA: TGTGCCAGCAGCTCACAGGGGACCCACTACGAGCAGTACTTC. This sequence encodes CASSSQGTHYEQYF. The rearrangement joins TRBV7-8 to TRBJ2-7; 7 positions agree with TRBD1. The CDR3 contains 14 residues. CDR1 and CDR2 (germline): SGHVS, FQNEAQ. V lost 4 bases, J lost 3 bases, and 6 bases stayed unmatched.